The rows below give T cell receptor beta chains drawn from one sample of a study of T cells after yellow fever vaccination. TCRdb processed the 5' RACE reads anew with MiXCR; each CDR3 protein has one entry. The sample contains 450,000 to 600,000 distinct CDR3 sequences, roughly 13% of which appear only once. The source was PBMCs, collected on the day of the yellow fever booster vaccination. These receptors were collected from a man aged 25-40 years who received the YFV17D yellow fever vaccine. CDR3s include the opening cysteine and the closing phenylalanine or tryptophan. D genes are given only for firm matches. The listing skips clone size in some rows; elsewhere it reads once, few, many or a size class.

d_gene: -; abundance: -; v_gene: TRBV19; j_gene: TRBJ2-1; CDR3aa: CASSNRNEQFF; CDR3nt: TGTGCCAGTAGTAATAGAAATGAGCAGTTCTTC
d_gene: -; abundance: few; v_gene: TRBV29-1; j_gene: TRBJ1-1; CDR3aa: CSGRQTNTEAFF; CDR3nt: TGCAGCGGTCGACAGACCAACACTGAAGCTTTCTTT
d_gene: -; abundance: few; v_gene: TRBV5-8; j_gene: TRBJ2-5; CDR3aa: CASGQDGGQETQYF; CDR3nt: TGTGCCAGCGGTCAGGATGGAGGCCAAGAGACCCAGTACTTC
d_gene: -; abundance: -; v_gene: TRBV19; j_gene: TRBJ2-3; CDR3aa: CASSTPQGGSSKRTDTQYF; CDR3nt: TGTGCCAGTAGTACCCCCCAGGGGGGAAGCTCCAAACGCACAGATACGCAGTATTTT
d_gene: -; abundance: few; v_gene: TRBV6-5; j_gene: TRBJ2-3; CDR3aa: CASSFGGAGATDTQYF; CDR3nt: TGTGCCAGCAGTTTCGGGGGCGCAGGGGCGACAGATACGCAGTATTTT
d_gene: TRBD1; abundance: few; v_gene: TRBV18; j_gene: TRBJ2-7; CDR3aa: CASSHGQGRAYEQYF; CDR3nt: TGTGCCAGCTCACATGGACAGGGCAGGGCCTACGAGCAGTACTTC
d_gene: TRBD1; abundance: few; v_gene: TRBV29-1; j_gene: TRBJ2-2; CDR3aa: CSVWTGRFPGELFF; CDR3nt: TGCAGCGTATGGACAGGGAGGTTTCCCGGGGAGCTGTTTTTT
d_gene: -; abundance: -; v_gene: TRBV7-8; j_gene: TRBJ2-1; CDR3aa: CASSLGGGPKRLF; CDR3nt: TGTGCCAGCAGCTTAGGAGGGGGACCTAAACGGCTCTTC
d_gene: -; abundance: -; v_gene: TRBV29-1; j_gene: TRBJ2-5; CDR3aa: CSVVRKERQETQYF; CDR3nt: TGCAGCGTTGTCCGGAAGGAAAGGCAAGAGACCCAGTACTTC
d_gene: TRBD1; abundance: many; v_gene: TRBV7-9; j_gene: TRBJ1-1; CDR3aa: CASSFRDSRRTEAFF; CDR3nt: TGTGCCAGCAGTTTTCGGGACAGCAGACGCACTGAAGCTTTCTTT
d_gene: -; abundance: -; v_gene: TRBV6-1; j_gene: TRBJ2-7; CDR3aa: CASSPRVASPTYEQYF; CDR3nt: TGTGCCAGCAGCCCCCGGGTAGCGTCACCTACCTACGAGCAGTACTTC
d_gene: -; abundance: few; v_gene: TRBV7-2; j_gene: TRBJ2-2; CDR3aa: CASSLQPGQNTGELFF; CDR3nt: TGTGCCAGCAGCTTGCAACCGGGACAGAACACCGGGGAGCTGTTTTTT
d_gene: -; abundance: -; v_gene: TRBV20-1; j_gene: TRBJ2-7; CDR3aa: CSARERRGQYF; CDR3nt: TGCAGTGCTAGGGAGCGGAGGGGGCAGTACTTC
d_gene: -; abundance: -; v_gene: TRBV7-8; j_gene: TRBJ2-7; CDR3aa: CASSDELVPSYEQYF; CDR3nt: TGTGCCAGCAGCGATGAGCTGGTCCCCTCCTACGAGCAGTACTTC
d_gene: TRBD2; abundance: -; v_gene: TRBV4-3; j_gene: TRBJ2-7; CDR3aa: CASSQDVGGRAAYEQYF; CDR3nt: TGCGCCAGCAGCCAAGATGTGGGCGGGAGAGCCGCCTACGAGCAGTACTTC
d_gene: TRBD2; abundance: -; v_gene: TRBV5-1; j_gene: TRBJ2-1; CDR3aa: CASSLSTSGTYNEQFF; CDR3nt: TGCGCCAGCAGCTTGTCGACTAGCGGGACTTACAATGAGCAGTTCTTC
d_gene: -; abundance: -; v_gene: TRBV20-1; j_gene: TRBJ2-3; CDR3aa: CSATDGGTDTQYF; CDR3nt: TGCAGTGCTACGGATGGGGGGACAGATACGCAGTATTTT
d_gene: -; abundance: many; v_gene: TRBV20-1; j_gene: TRBJ2-3; CDR3aa: CSASLDTQYF; CDR3nt: TGCAGTGCTAGTTTAGATACGCAGTATTTT
d_gene: TRBD2; abundance: -; v_gene: TRBV9; j_gene: TRBJ2-4; CDR3aa: CASSVEDLAGRNIQYF; CDR3nt: TGTGCCAGCAGCGTAGAGGACCTAGCGGGAAGGAACATTCAGTACTTC
d_gene: TRBD2; abundance: -; v_gene: TRBV30; j_gene: TRBJ2-5; CDR3aa: CAWSVRGVEETQYF; CDR3nt: TGTGCCTGGAGTGTTCGGGGGGTCGAGGAGACCCAGTACTTC
d_gene: -; abundance: few; v_gene: TRBV18; j_gene: TRBJ2-3; CDR3aa: CASSFESYTDTQYF; CDR3nt: TGTGCCAGCTCATTCGAATCTTACACAGATACGCAGTATTTT
d_gene: TRBD2; abundance: few; v_gene: TRBV6-1; j_gene: TRBJ2-1; CDR3aa: CASAGGGAGVNEQFF; CDR3nt: TGTGCCAGCGCCGGGGGGGGAGCGGGAGTCAATGAGCAGTTCTTC
d_gene: -; abundance: -; v_gene: TRBV5-1; j_gene: TRBJ1-4; CDR3aa: CASSLGQPNEKLFF; CDR3nt: TGCGCCAGCAGCTTGGGACAACCGAATGAAAAACTGTTTTTT
d_gene: -; abundance: -; v_gene: TRBV3-1; j_gene: TRBJ1-2; CDR3aa: CASSPLGSAPNRGYTF; CDR3nt: TGTGCCAGCAGCCCACTTGGTTCGGCCCCGAACCGGGGCTACACCTTC
d_gene: -; abundance: few; v_gene: TRBV19; j_gene: TRBJ2-7; CDR3aa: CASSSFQGVGSYEQYF; CDR3nt: TGTGCCAGTAGCAGTTTCCAGGGGGTCGGGAGCTACGAGCAGTACTTC
d_gene: TRBD2; abundance: -; v_gene: TRBV20-1; j_gene: TRBJ2-1; CDR3aa: CSARPPLAGLNEQFF; CDR3nt: TGCAGTGCTAGACCCCCACTAGCGGGATTAAATGAGCAGTTCTTC
d_gene: TRBD2; abundance: -; v_gene: TRBV6-5; j_gene: TRBJ2-7; CDR3aa: CASSYTGLALEQYF; CDR3nt: TGTGCCAGCAGTTACACGGGACTAGCGTTAGAGCAGTACTTC
d_gene: -; abundance: -; v_gene: TRBV24-1; j_gene: TRBJ2-1; CDR3aa: CATSDHGQQVRQFF; CDR3nt: TGTGCCACCAGTGACCACGGACAGCAAGTCCGGCAGTTCTTC
d_gene: -; abundance: -; v_gene: TRBV5-4; j_gene: TRBJ2-7; CDR3aa: CASSWIGDPYEQYF; CDR3nt: TGTGCCAGCAGCTGGATAGGGGATCCCTACGAGCAGTACTTC
d_gene: -; abundance: few; v_gene: TRBV20-1; j_gene: TRBJ2-1; CDR3aa: CSARHLAKSSYNEQFF; CDR3nt: TGCAGTGCTAGACATTTAGCCAAAAGCTCCTACAATGAGCAGTTCTTC
d_gene: -; abundance: few; v_gene: TRBV7-9; j_gene: TRBJ2-7; CDR3aa: CASSPKGQSYEQYF; CDR3nt: TGTGCCAGCAGCCCAAAAGGACAGAGCTACGAGCAGTACTTC
d_gene: TRBD2; abundance: few; v_gene: TRBV28; j_gene: TRBJ2-1; CDR3aa: CASSPPGGRAVNEQFF; CDR3nt: TGTGCCAGCAGTCCCCCCGGCGGGAGGGCCGTCAATGAGCAGTTCTTC